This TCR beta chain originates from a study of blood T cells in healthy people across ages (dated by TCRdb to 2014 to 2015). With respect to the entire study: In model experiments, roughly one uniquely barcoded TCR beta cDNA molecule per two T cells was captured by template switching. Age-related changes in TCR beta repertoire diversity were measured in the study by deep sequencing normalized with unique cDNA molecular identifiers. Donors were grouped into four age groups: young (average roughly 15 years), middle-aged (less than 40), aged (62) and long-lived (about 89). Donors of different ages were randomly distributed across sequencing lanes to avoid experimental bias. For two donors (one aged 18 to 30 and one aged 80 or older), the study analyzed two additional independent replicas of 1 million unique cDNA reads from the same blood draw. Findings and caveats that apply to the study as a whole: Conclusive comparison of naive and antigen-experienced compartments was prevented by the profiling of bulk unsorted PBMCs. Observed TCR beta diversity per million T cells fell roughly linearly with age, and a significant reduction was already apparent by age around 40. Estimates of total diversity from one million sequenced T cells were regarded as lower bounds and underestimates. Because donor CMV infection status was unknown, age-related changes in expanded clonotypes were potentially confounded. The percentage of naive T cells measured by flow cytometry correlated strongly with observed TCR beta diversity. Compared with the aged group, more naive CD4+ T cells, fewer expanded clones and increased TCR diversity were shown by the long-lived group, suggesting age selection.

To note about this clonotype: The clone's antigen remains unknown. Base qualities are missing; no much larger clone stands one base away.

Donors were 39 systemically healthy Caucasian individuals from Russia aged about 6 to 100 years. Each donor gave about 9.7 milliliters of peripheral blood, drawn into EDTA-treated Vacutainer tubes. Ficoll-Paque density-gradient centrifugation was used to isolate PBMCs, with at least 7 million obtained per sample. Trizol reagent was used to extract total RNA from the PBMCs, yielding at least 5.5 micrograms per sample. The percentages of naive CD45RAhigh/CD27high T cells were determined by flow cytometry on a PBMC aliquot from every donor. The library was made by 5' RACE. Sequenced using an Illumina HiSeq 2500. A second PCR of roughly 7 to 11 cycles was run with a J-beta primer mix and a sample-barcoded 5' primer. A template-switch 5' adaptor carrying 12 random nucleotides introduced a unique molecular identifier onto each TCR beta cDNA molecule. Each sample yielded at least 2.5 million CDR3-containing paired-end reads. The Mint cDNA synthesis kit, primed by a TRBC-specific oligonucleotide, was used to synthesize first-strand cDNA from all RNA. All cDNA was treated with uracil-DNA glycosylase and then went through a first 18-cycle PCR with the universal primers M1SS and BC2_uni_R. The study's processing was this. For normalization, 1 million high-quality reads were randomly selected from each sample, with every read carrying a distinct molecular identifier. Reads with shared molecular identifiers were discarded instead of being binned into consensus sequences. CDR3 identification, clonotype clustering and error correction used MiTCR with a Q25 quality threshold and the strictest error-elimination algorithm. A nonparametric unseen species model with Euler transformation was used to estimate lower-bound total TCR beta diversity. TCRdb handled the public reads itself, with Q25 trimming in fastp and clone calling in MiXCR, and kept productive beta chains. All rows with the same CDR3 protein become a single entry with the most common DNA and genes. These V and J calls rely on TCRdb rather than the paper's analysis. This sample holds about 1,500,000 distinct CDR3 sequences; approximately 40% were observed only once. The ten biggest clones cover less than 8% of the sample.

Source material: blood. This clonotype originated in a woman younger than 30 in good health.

The DNA sequence reads TGCAGTGCTAGCCGGGACAGGTGGACTGAAGCTTTCTTT. Its translation reads: CSASRDRWTEAFF. The sequence links TRBV20-1 to TRBJ1-1, with 8 junctional bases fitting TRBD1. Reading the germline V gene (reference sequence) gives CDR1 DFQATT and CDR2 SNEGSKA. Including the terminal cysteine and phenylalanine, the CDR3 comprises 13 residues. The retained sequence is limited to the CDR3, 39 bases, with the frame set at the first base. Germline trimming amounts to 3 bases on V and 5 bases on J, with 5 as the count of junction bases outside the gene matches.